The T cell receptor (beta chain) under discussion was sequenced for a study of blood T cell repertoires in COVID-19 (dated by TCRdb to the early 2020s). Notes on the research overall: Samples covering the acute and convalescent phases of COVID-19 were provided by collaborators in the United States, Italy and Spain. The repertoires were released in a freely available public database intended as a resource for research on the immune response to SARS-CoV-2. Deeply sampled blood TCRbeta repertoires from subjects exposed to, actively infected with, or recovered from COVID-19 were included in the dataset. The material from the prospective study consisted of cDNA or gDNA derived from T cells, B-cell-depleted T cells, or PBMCs. Where available, HLA class I and class II types were taken from metadata supplied by the sample provider and were not determined by assay-based typing. Samples were obtained from the ongoing ImmuneRACE study (first 160 participants) and from 1,254 subjects provided by 6 global collaborators. Nearly every sample came with metadata listing a de-identified subject ID, COVID-19 status, age in years and sex.

The immunoSEQ Assay, a bias-controlled multiplex PCR, was used to amplify TCRbeta CDR3 regions from genomic DNA. From the authors' description of their analysis: Nucleated cell counts per sample were estimated from amplification of reference gene primers within the assay. Sequence reads were collapsed and filtered to measure the absolute abundance of every unique TCRbeta CDR3 rearrangement. Productive Simpson clonality was computed per sample as the square root of Simpson's diversity index over productive rearrangements. In TCRdb, the immuneACCESS table is reduced to in-frame sequences with V and J assigned. These tables do not hold every clone; where another copy was compared, an unresolved V gene accounts for under half, and the others remain unexplained. V and J calls and clone size are those listed in that table; D and trimming were worked out from the DNA. Present in this sample are about 210,000 clones, 87% of which were seen just once. Over 9% of the sample comes from the top ten.

Details on this clone: It lacks a known antigen. A junction boundary mismatches the germline segment, possibly from a read error.

Taken from cysteine to phenylalanine, the CDR3 has 14 residues. The read is trimmed to its CDR3 DNA, 42 bases read in frame from base 1. The germline V gene gives CDR1 as MNHEY and CDR2 as SVGAGI. Participants in the prospective study were enrolled through a virtual design, were aged roughly 18 to 100 years, and lived in under 25 United States geographic areas. To assign participants to cohorts, the prospective study relied on clinical history that participants themselves reported in a screening survey and a study questionnaire. Each participant in the prospective study had whole blood, serum and a nasopharyngeal or oropharyngeal swab collected by mobile phlebotomists. Additional blood draws and questionnaires over an approximately 2-month period could optionally be provided by prospective study participants. Before DNA extraction, blood samples from the prospective study were shipped at room temperature or frozen.

What the authors observed across the whole study: The amount of clinical and demographic metadata varied by source and participant and was provided uncurated.

The sequence is built from TRBV6-5 and TRBJ1-3, with no reliable assignment of the D segment. Sequencing input: PBMCs or T cells enriched from blood (not recorded which). The TCR was taken from a young man with acute COVID-19. The CDR3 sequence is CASSAGDSRNTIYF. The nucleotides are TGTGCCAGCTCGGCCGGAGACTCTAGAAACACCATATATTTT.